The 16 T cell receptor beta chains below come from one sample, sequenced in a study of beta chain features in type 1 diabetes. Whole-study findings and limits: Type 1 diabetes patients had moderately but significantly shorter TCRB CDR3s in all four CD4+ subsets.

Reverse transcribing all isolated RNA meant expressed TCRB transcripts were sequenced. Generated by immunoSEQ multiplex PCR, the TCRdb table keeps only in-frame clones and is missing some. The sample has approximately 170,000 clones, approximately 8% seen once. The antigens for these receptors are not known. Sequences were obtained from central memory CD4+ T cells from blood. These receptors were taken from a woman in her thirties or forties with type 1 diabetes.

This clone was counted between two and nine times. The genes are TRBV5-1 and TRBJ1-1; maybe TRBD1 (6 bases). V dropped 0 bases and J dropped 4 bases, with 13 bases sitting between them. Germline V gene data show CDR1 as SGHRS and CDR2 as YFSETQ. The CDR3 is 15 amino acids. The CDR3 DNA reads TGCGCCAGCAGCTTGGAGGGGGAAGGAAGCACTGAAGCTTTCTTT. Amino acids: CASSLEGEGSTEAFF.

The CDR3 nucleotides read TGTGCCAGCAACGGCGGGAGAGAGGGGTTGGCCCAGTACTTC. As protein: CASNGGREGLAQYF. The chain links TRBV2 to TRBJ2-5, with 7 bases aligning to TRBD2. This CDR3 has 14 amino acids. Losses at the gene ends were 7 bases for V and 9 bases for J; bases not matched to a gene: 14. Germline V lookup: CDR1 SNHLY, CDR2 FYNNEI.

The table lists this clone with a few counts. The gene calls are TRBV5-1 and TRBJ2-1; 7 bases are a match to TRBD2. CDR1 SGHRS and CDR2 YFSETQ come from the germline V gene. Losses at the gene ends were 0 bases for V and 6 bases for J; bases not matched to a gene: 6. The CDR3 has 15 amino acids. As DNA, the CDR3 is TGCGCCAGCAGCTTGGGACTAGCTAAGGGCAATGAGCAGTTCTTC. This encodes CASSLGLAKGNEQFF.

This chain connects TRBV7-2 to TRBJ2-5, with D possibly matching TRBD2 (7 bases). The CDR3 is 17 residues long. Germline V gives CDR1 SGHTA, CDR2 FQGNSA. The V gene lost 4 bases and the J gene lost 5 bases, with 23 bases spanning the gap. CDR3 loop: CASSYDRLGGRRETQYF. The CDR3 region has the DNA TGTGCCAGCAGCTATGACCGTCTGGGGGGGCGCAGGGAGACCCAGTACTTC. The whole variable domain, remainder taken from reference TRBV7-2 and TRBJ2-5, is GAGVSQSPSNKVTEKGKDVELRCDPISGHTALYWYRQSLGQGLEFLIYFQGNSAPDKSGLPSDRFSAERTGGSVSTLTIQRTQQEDSAVYLCASSYDRLGGRRETQYFGPGTRLLVL.

In its sample, this clone was seen a few times. V gene TRBV18 combines with J gene TRBJ1-1, with a possible D match to TRBD1 (6 bases). The germline V and J ends were trimmed by 4 bases and 0 bases, with 9 bases remaining between them. This CDR3 spans 14 amino acids. Germline V gene lookup returns CDR1 KGHSH and CDR2 LQKENI. CDR3 sequence: CASSRGQMNTEAFF. The CDR3 DNA follows: TGTGCCAGCTCACGTGGACAGATGAACACTGAAGCTTTCTTT.

This clone was seen a handful of times. The V call is TRBV10-3, the J call TRBJ2-1; D is possibly TRBD2 (5 bases). V shed 0 bases and J shed 0 bases, with 9 bases lying between them. Germline V gene data show CDR1 as ENHRY and CDR2 as SYGVKD. The CDR3 length is 16 residues. The CDR3 sequence is CAISESGRDSYNEQFF. In nucleotides, the CDR3 is TGTGCCATCAGTGAGTCGGGTCGGGACTCCTACAATGAGCAGTTCTTC.

This clone has only a few counts. The rearrangement joins TRBV19 to TRBJ2-6; D perhaps matches TRBD2 (5 bases). Germline assignment: CDR1 LNHDA and CDR2 SQIVND (reference sequence). Trimming took 6 bases from V and 2 from J, leaving 17 bases between them. The CDR3 runs to 17 residues. CDR3 region: CASRSGVLSAGANVLTF. The CDR3 DNA is TGTGCCAGTAGAAGCGGAGTCCTGTCGGCTGGGGCCAACGTCCTGACTTTC. The complete variable domain, with remaining parts taken from reference TRBV19 and TRBJ2-6, reads DGGITQSPKYLFRKEGQNVTLSCEQNLNHDAMYWYRQDPGQGLRLIYYSQIVNDFQKGDIAEGYSVSREKKESFPLTVTSAQKNPTAFYLCASRSGVLSAGANVLTFGAGSRLTVL.

This clone was seen a few times. The chain recombines TRBV7-9 with TRBJ2-5, with a tentative D call TRBD1 (6 bases). CDR3 size: 16 residues. Germline loops: CDR1 SEHNR, CDR2 FQNEAQ (reference sequence). The V end was cut by 4 bases, the J end by 3 bases, with 18 bases between. CDR3 DNA: TGTGCCAGCAGCTCCCCCTGGGGGCGGGTGGAAGAGACCCAGTACTTC. Its protein product is CASSSPWGRVEETQYF.

Details on this clone: The junction differs from germline at one of its ends, possibly a read error. This chain links TRBV5-4 with TRBJ2-1; TRBD1 agrees at 10 bases. The CDR3 spans 16 residues. From germline, CDR1 is SGHNT and CDR2 YYREEE (reference sequence). The CDR3 DNA reads TGTGCCAGCGGCTTCCCCGGGACAGGGGTCTACAATGAGCAGTTCTTC. Translation gives CASGFPGTGVYNEQFF. Supplemented by reference TRBV5-4 and TRBJ2-1, the full variable domain reads ETGVTQSPTHLIKTRGQQVTLRCSSQSGHNTVSWYQQALGQGPQFIFQYYREEENGRGNFPPRFSGLQFPNYSSELNVNALELDDSALYLCASGFPGTGVYNEQFFGPGTRLTVL.

The table lists this clone with a few counts. This chain joins TRBV27 and TRBJ1-6; no clear D. Germline V CDR1 and CDR2: MNHEY, SMNVEV (reference sequence). The CDR3 loop spans 15 amino acids. V was cut by 3 bases and J by 0 bases, with 6 bases left in between. The CDR3: CASSLMSSYNSPLHF. The CDR3 coding sequence is TGTGCCAGCAGTTTGATGAGCTCCTATAATTCACCCCTCCACTTT.

The chain uses TRBV7-3 and TRBJ1-1; 9 bases match TRBD1. The CDR3 has 14 amino acids. Germline lookup yields CDR1 SGHTA and CDR2 FQGTGA. Losses at the gene ends were 5 bases for V and 5 bases for J; bases not matched to a gene: 6. CDR3: CASSTGQGRTEAFF. In DNA form, the CDR3 reads TGTGCCAGCAGCACTGGACAGGGGCGTACTGAAGCTTTCTTT.

The gene calls are TRBV29-1 and TRBJ1-2; no clear D gene. CDR1 and CDR2 from the germline V gene are SQVTM and ANQGSEA. Deletions cut 8 bases from V and 5 bases from J, with 12 bases between. This CDR3 is 11 amino acids long. CDR3 bases: TGCAGCACCAGCGGCGGGTATGGCTACACCTTC. As protein: CSTSGGYGYTF.

This chain connects TRBV6-5 to TRBJ1-1; D is undetermined. The CDR3 loop spans 14 amino acids. The germline gives CDR1 MNHEY, CDR2 SVGAGI. The V gene lost 5 bases and the J gene lost 0 bases, with 10 bases spanning the gap. The CDR3, as DNA: TGTGCCAGCAGTGCGACACCCGTGAACACTGAAGCTTTCTTT. This translates into CASSATPVNTEAFF.

V and J are TRBV2 and TRBJ1-1, with TRBD1 identical over 8 bases. The CDR3 contains 15 residues. Germline CDR1 SNHLY, CDR2 FYNNEI. With 4 bases clipped from V and 6 bases from J, the junction kept 10 bases outside the gene matches. Written as DNA, the CDR3 is TGTGCCAGCAGTGGGGACAGGTGGGTGACTTCTGAAGCTTTCTTT. It translates to CASSGDRWVTSEAFF.

This clone was found a few times. This chain connects TRBV13 to TRBJ1-1; 10 bases match TRBD1. V gave up 5 bases and J gave up 1 base; unmatched junction bases: 4. Germline loops: CDR1 PRHDT, CDR2 FYEKMQ (reference sequence). This CDR3 has 15 residues. This CDR3 is CASSLWDRGNTEAFF. CDR3 DNA: TGTGCCAGCAGCCTTTGGGACAGGGGGAACACTGAAGCTTTCTTT.

This clone has at least ten counts. The chain couples TRBV13 to TRBJ2-1, with 7 bases fitting TRBD1. The CDR3 is 13 amino acids. Germline CDR1 and CDR2: PRHDT and FYEKMQ (reference sequence). After removal of 6 bases from V and 8 bases from J, the junction contained 7 bases not matched to a gene. The CDR3 sequence: CASSYRGADEQFF. CDR3 in DNA: TGTGCCAGCAGTTACAGGGGAGCGGATGAGCAGTTCTTC.